The T cell receptor beta chain under discussion was sequenced for a study of T cell repertoires in cytomegalovirus infection. A remark on this clonotype: Its target is not known. A much larger clone differs from this one at a single base, so this may be a read error.

TCRdb re-analysed the reads in MiXCR, keeping a single row per CDR3 protein. The sample yields hundreds of thousands of distinct CDR3 sequences, roughly 31% seen once. The CDR3 has 16 residues. V dropped 3 bases and J dropped 0 bases, with 11 bases sitting between them. The chain carries TRBV12-3 or TRBV12-4 and TRBJ2-2, with D perhaps being TRBD1 or TRBD2 (5 bases each). The receptor was isolated from a human donor in good health (CMV status not recorded). Some clones in this sample may be carry-over from other donors' samples. The sequences come from cultured CD8+ T cells from PBMCs, collected from culture after CMV antigen stimulation. DNA of the CDR3: TGTGCCAGCAGTTTTGCAGGGACCCCGAACACCGGGGAGCTGTTTTTT. Protein sequence: CASSFAGTPNTGELFF.